This TCR beta chain was sequenced in a study of long-term antiretroviral therapy in people with HIV. From each donor, at least one pre-ART PBMC sample and at least two post-ART PBMC samples were obtained. The run of the v3.0 immunoSEQ assay was at survey level. Libraries were prepared by immunoSEQ multiplex PCR; TCRdb keeps only in-frame clonotypes and omits some of them. The table shows around 20,000 clones, with approximately 82% occurring only once. CDR1 and CDR2 from the germline V gene are MNHEY and SMNVEV (reference sequence). Trimming removed 5 bases from V and 4 bases from J; junction bases left unmatched: 18. This CDR3 contains 19 residues.

The gene calls are TRBV27 and TRBJ2-2; 8 nucleotides match TRBD1. Source: unsorted PBMCs, taken 0.5 years before starting antiretroviral therapy. This sequence originates from a woman between 45 and 65 years old with HIV. CDR3 sequence reads: CASSPLGWGQASGTGELFF. The CDR3 region has the DNA TGTGCCAGCAGTCCCCTAGGGTGGGGACAGGCATCGGGCACCGGGGAGCTGTTTTTT.